One and the same sample provided the 29 T cell receptor beta chains below, sequenced in a study of shared clonotypes between healthy human individuals. Sequencing was performed with immunoSEQ multiplex PCR; in TCRdb, only in-frame clones are kept and a portion is missing. The table shows roughly 650,000 clones, with about 96% occurring only once. Sequences were obtained from naive CD4+ T cells sorted from blood. The subset was: CD45RA+ positively selected. The origin of the receptors is a woman between 25 and 40 years old in good health.

J is TRBJ1-3 and V is TRBV9; D unclear. V lost 1 base, J lost 0 bases, and 8 bases lay in between. The CDR3 has 15 amino acids. The germline V gene has CDR1 SGDLS and CDR2 YYNGEE. The CDR3 sequence is CASSVRASSGNTIYF. The CDR3, as DNA: TGTGCCAGCAGCGTAAGGGCGAGCTCTGGAAACACCATATATTTT.

The chain couples TRBV2 to TRBJ2-4; D is perhaps TRBD1 or TRBD2 (5 bases each). Germline loops: CDR1 SNHLY, CDR2 FYNNEI. The CDR3 length is 13 residues. Trimming took off 2 bases at V and 8 bases at J, with 10 bases between the two ends. Here the CDR3 reads CASSEPGRYIQYF. The CDR3 nucleotides read TGTGCCAGCAGTGAACCGGGGCGGTACATTCAGTACTTC. The complete variable domain, with remaining parts taken from reference TRBV2 and TRBJ2-4, reads EPEVTQTPSHQVTQMGQEVILRCVPISNHLYFYWYRQILGQKVEFLVSFYNNEISEKSEIFDDQFSVERPDGSNFTLKIRSTKLEDSAMYFCASSEPGRYIQYFGAGTRLSVL.

Concerning this clone itself: At the DNA level, this CDR3 is encoded by other sequences in the same sample as well. V usage is TRBV29-1 and J usage is TRBJ2-1, with 9 bases aligning to TRBD2. CDR1 is SQVTM and CDR2 is ANQGSEA in the germline V gene. V lost 6 bases and J lost 5; bases outside the gene matches: 5. This CDR3 is built from 13 residues. Written as DNA, the CDR3 is TGCAGCGTGAGCGGGAGGTTAAACAATGAGCAGTTCTTC. Translated: CSVSGRLNNEQFF.

The V gene is TRBV28, the J gene TRBJ2-6; D gene ambiguous. This CDR3 comprises 18 residues. V shed 4 bases and J shed 0 bases, with 16 bases lying between them. Germline CDR1 reads MDHEN; CDR2 reads SYDVKM. CDR3 protein: CASSSPSIDYSGANVLTF. CDR3 in DNA: TGTGCCAGCAGTTCCCCCTCGATAGATTACTCTGGGGCCAACGTCCTGACTTTC.

This clone was counted a single time. The V gene is TRBV6-5, the J gene TRBJ2-3; D ambiguous. V lost 8 bases, J lost 6 bases, and 9 bases lay in between. The CDR3 covers 11 residues. Germline-derived CDR1 and CDR2 are MNHEY and SVGAGI. CDR3 residues: CASGEVDTQYF. The CDR3 DNA reads TGTGCCAGCGGGGAAGTGGATACGCAGTATTTT.

Concerning this clone itself: At the DNA level, this CDR3 is encoded by other sequences in the same sample as well. V gene TRBV6-1 combines with J gene TRBJ2-5; D not certain. Trimming shortened V by 0 bases and J by 5 bases, and 7 bases separated the two germline ends. Germline loops: CDR1 MNHNS, CDR2 SASEGT. CDR3 size: 13 residues. The CDR3 here is CASSEALGETQYF. For the CDR3, the DNA is TGTGCCAGCAGTGAAGCTCTAGGGGAGACCCAGTACTTC.

The chain joins TRBV11-1 to TRBJ2-7, with 11 bases lining up with TRBD2. CDR3 size: 15 residues. From germline, CDR1 is SGHAT and CDR2 FQDESV (reference sequence). CDR3 in DNA: TGTGCTTCTTCCTCCATAGCGGGAGGGCCTTACGAGCAGTACTTC. This translates into CASSSIAGGPYEQYF.

J is TRBJ2-1 and V is TRBV5-1; D is uncertain. Trimming shortened V by 0 bases and J by 6 bases, and 7 bases separated the two germline ends. The V gene's germline CDR1 is SGHRS and CDR2 YFSETQ. This CDR3 region has 13 residues. The CDR3 DNA is TGCGCCAGCAGCTTGGTACTTATCAATGAGCAGTTCTTC. Protein product: CASSLVLINEQFF.

The chain employs TRBV21-1 and TRBJ2-6; TRBD1, the table's D call, lacks a check against the DNA. TRBV21-1 is shown as a pseudogene. The CDR3 totals 17 residues. The CDR3 is CASSKRDTASGANVLTF. The CDR3 DNA reads as TGTGCCAGCAGCAAAAGAGACACTGCCTCTGGGGCCAACGTCCTGACTTTC.

J is TRBJ1-5 and V is TRBV7-2, with D hard to call. Trimming removed 0 bases from V and 0 bases from J, with 6 bases in between. The CDR3 runs to 15 residues. Germline lookup yields CDR1 SGHTA and CDR2 FQGNSA. DNA of the CDR3: TGTGCCAGCAGCTTAGCCGGAGTTAGCAATCAGCCCCAGCATTTT. Translating gives CASSLAGVSNQPQHF.

This clone has just one count. CDR3 DNA sequence: TGCGCCAGCAGCTTACCCGCCAACAAGGATACGCAGTATTTT. It translates to CASSLPANKDTQYF. This sequence joins TRBV5-1 and TRBJ2-3; D gene uncertain. V shed 2 bases and J shed 6 bases, with 13 bases lying between them. CDR1 and CDR2 (germline): SGHRS, YFSETQ. The CDR3 spans 14 residues.

This chain uses TRBV7-2 with TRBJ1-2; D is uncertain. Per the germline V gene, CDR1 is SGHTA and CDR2 is FQGNSA. This CDR3 spans 15 amino acids. Trimming left V 1 base short and J 8 bases short, with 17 bases between. The CDR3 loop is CASSLGAEQAGGYTF. The CDR3 bases are TGTGCCAGCAGCTTAGGGGCAGAACAAGCTGGAGGCTACACCTTC.

The rearrangement joins TRBV13 to TRBJ2-3, with a possible D match to TRBD2 (5 bases). The germline V gene encodes CDR1 PRHDT and CDR2 FYEKMQ (reference sequence). Trimming left V 5 bases short and J 6 bases short, with 12 bases between. The CDR3 is 13 residues long. DNA for the CDR3: TGTGCCAGCAGCCTCCGGAGAGGGGATACGCAGTATTTT. Translated, it gives CASSLRRGDTQYF.

The rearrangement joins TRBV30 to TRBJ2-1; TRBD2 matches at 12 bases. This CDR3 is built from 16 residues. Trimming cost V 0 bases and J 3 bases; bases outside gene matches: 3. Germline CDR1 GTSNPN, CDR2 SVGIG (reference sequence). CDR3 protein: CAWSVTGLAGYNEQFF. CDR3 sequence (DNA): TGTGCCTGGAGTGTAACGGGACTAGCGGGCTACAATGAGCAGTTCTTC.

The chain couples TRBV29-1 to TRBJ2-3, with D perhaps matching TRBD1 or TRBD2 (7 bases each). Germline V gene sequence: CDR1 SQVTM, CDR2 ANQGSEA. V dropped 5 bases and J dropped 6 bases, with 30 bases sitting between them. This CDR3 is built from 18 residues. Here the CDR3 DNA reads TGCAGCGTTCCCTTAGCGGGCGCAGGGGGAGGGACATGGGATACGCAGTATTTT. It encodes CSVPLAGAGGGTWDTQYF.

V usage is TRBV7-3 and J usage is TRBJ1-1; D is uncertain. The CDR3 contains 13 residues. The germline V gene encodes CDR1 SGHTA and CDR2 FQGTGA. The V and J ends lost 5 bases and 3 bases respectively, with 10 bases between them. CDR3 in amino acids: CASSPQQYTEAFF. The CDR3 nucleotides read TGTGCCAGCAGCCCACAGCAGTACACTGAAGCTTTCTTT. The full variable domain, in which reference TRBV7-3 and TRBJ1-1 provide the parts outside the CDR3, is GAGVSQTPSNKVTEKGKYVELRCDPISGHTALYWYRQSLGQGPEFLIYFQGTGAADDSGLPNDRFFAVRPEGSVSTLKIQRTERGDSAVYLCASSPQQYTEAFFGQGTRLTVV.

The chain combines TRBV5-1 with TRBJ1-4; tentatively, D is TRBD1 (6 bases). Trimming cost V 3 bases and J 7 bases, with 13 bases left between them. The CDR3 has 14 residues. Germline-derived CDR1 and CDR2 are SGHRS and YFSETQ. For the CDR3, the DNA is TGCGCCAGCAGCTCGGTGACAGGCGCTGAAAAACTGTTTTTT. It is translated as CASSSVTGAEKLFF.

The V gene is TRBV5-1, the J gene TRBJ2-5; 7 bases line up with TRBD2. J was trimmed by 5 bases and V by 0 bases; bases with no gene match: 4. CDR1 and CDR2 from the germline V gene are SGHRS and YFSETQ. This CDR3 comprises 14 residues. The CDR3 DNA is TGCGCCAGCAGCTTGGGGGAGGGCCCCGAGACCCAGTACTTC. Residues: CASSLGEGPETQYF.

This chain links TRBV19 with TRBJ2-1; maybe TRBD2 (6 bases). This CDR3 spans 15 amino acids. V was cut by 7 bases and J by 7 bases, with 20 bases left in between. Germline V gene lookup returns CDR1 LNHDA and CDR2 SQIVND (reference sequence). The CDR3: CASTILRGLVNEQFF. In DNA, the CDR3 is TGTGCCAGTACCATTCTGCGGGGACTGGTTAATGAGCAGTTCTTC. The variable domain in full, with the rest retrieved from reference TRBV19 and TRBJ2-1, is DGGITQSPKYLFRKEGQNVTLSCEQNLNHDAMYWYRQDPGQGLRLIYYSQIVNDFQKGDIAEGYSVSREKKESFPLTVTSAQKNPTAFYLCASTILRGLVNEQFFGPGTRLTVL.

The J gene is TRBJ2-2, the V gene TRBV11-2; maybe TRBD1 (5 bases). The CDR3 is made up of 13 amino acids. The ends were cut back, 5 bases at V and 6 bases at J, with 10 bases in the middle. The germline V gene encodes CDR1 SGHAT and CDR2 FQNNGV. CDR3 sequence reads: CASSQVGPGELFF. The CDR3 region has the DNA TGTGCCAGCAGCCAAGTGGGGCCCGGGGAGCTGTTTTTT.

The rearrangement joins TRBV15 to TRBJ1-4, with D hard to call. The CDR3 is 14 amino acids. Trimming removed 3 bases at V and 6 bases at J, with 11 bases between. Germline CDR1 LNHNV, CDR2 YYDKDF (reference sequence). In DNA form, the CDR3 reads TGTGCCACCAGCAGCGACACGGCGGATGAAAAACTGTTTTTT. It specifies CATSSDTADEKLFF.

V usage is TRBV28 and J usage is TRBJ1-4; D ambiguous. Germline CDR1 and CDR2: MDHEN and SYDVKM. The CDR3 consists of 13 residues. Trimming removed 11 bases from V and 3 bases from J, with 13 bases in between. The CDR3 sequence: CAWRRSANEKLFF. CDR3 nucleotide sequence: TGTGCCTGGCGGAGGTCTGCTAATGAAAAACTGTTTTTT. Together with reference TRBV28 and TRBJ1-4, the CDR3 gives the full variable domain: DVKVTQSSRYLVKRTGEKVFLECVQDMDHENMFWYRQDPGLGLRLIYFSYDVKMKEKGDIPEGYSVSREKKERFSLILESASTNQTSMYLCAWRRSANEKLFFGSGTQLSVL.

Written as DNA, the CDR3 is TGTGCCAGCAGACCTAACAACAGGGACACTGAAGCTTTCTTT. Its protein product is CASRPNNRDTEAFF. This chain uses TRBV25-1 with TRBJ1-1, with D perhaps matching TRBD1 (6 bases). The ends were cut back, 6 bases at V and 3 bases at J, with 14 bases in the middle. This CDR3 is built from 14 residues. CDR1 and CDR2 (germline): MGHDK, SYGVNS.

The genes are TRBV11-2 and TRBJ2-1, with 11 bases identical to TRBD1. The V gene's germline CDR1 is SGHAT and CDR2 FQNNGV. Losses at the gene ends were 4 bases for V and 1 base for J; bases not matched to a gene: 0. CDR3 length: 15 amino acids. The CDR3 here is CASSWDRGSYNEQFF. DNA of the CDR3: TGTGCCAGCAGCTGGGACAGGGGGTCCTACAATGAGCAGTTCTTC. The full variable domain, with the rest looked up from reference TRBV11-2 and TRBJ2-1, is EAGVAQSPRYKIIEKRQSVAFWCNPISGHATLYWYQQILGQGPKLLIQFQNNGVVDDSQLPKDRFSAERLKGVDSTLKIQPAKLEDSAVYLCASSWDRGSYNEQFFGPGTRLTVL.

In regard to this clone: The sample carries other DNA sequences with the same CDR3. The rearrangement links TRBV7-2 to TRBJ2-7; D gene unclear. V lost 1 base, J lost 3 bases, and 4 bases lay in between. The CDR3 is made up of 12 amino acids. The germline CDR1 and CDR2 sequences are SGHTA and FQGNSA. The CDR3 DNA is TGTGCCAGCAGCTTAGTAGACTACGAGCAGTACTTC. It is translated as CASSLVDYEQYF.

This clone was seen just once. This chain links TRBV29-1 with TRBJ1-1; no reliable D call. Per germline, CDR1 SQVTM and CDR2 ANQGSEA. The V and J ends lost 6 bases and 5 bases respectively, with 19 bases between them. The CDR3 is 14 amino acids. Written as DNA, the CDR3 is TGCAGCGTCGACGACTTACACGCGGGGACTGAAGCTTTCTTT. It codes for CSVDDLHAGTEAFF.

V gene TRBV2 combines with J gene TRBJ2-7; TRBD2 matches 10 bases. CDR3 length: 15 residues. The V segment lost 8 bases and the J segment 2 bases; nucleotides outside the gene matches: 9. The germline V gene encodes CDR1 SNHLY and CDR2 FYNNEI. CDR3 sequence: CASHRLAGVTYEQYF. The CDR3 nucleotides are TGTGCCAGCCACCGTCTAGCGGGAGTAACCTACGAGCAGTACTTC.

This chain connects TRBV28 to TRBJ1-4; no firm D call. Germline V gene sequence: CDR1 MDHEN, CDR2 SYDVKM. Trimming took off 2 bases at V and 6 bases at J, with 10 bases between the two ends. This CDR3 is 14 amino acids long. DNA of the CDR3: TGTGCCAGCAGTTTAGTGGACGATTATGAAAAACTGTTTTTT. Translating it yields CASSLVDDYEKLFF.

V gene TRBV7-9 combines with J gene TRBJ2-1; D is undetermined. Germline V gene data show CDR1 as SEHNR and CDR2 as FQNEAQ (reference sequence). The CDR3 sequence is 15 residues long. V was clipped by 8 bases and J by 3 bases, with 17 bases between them. Written as DNA, the CDR3 is TGTGCCAGCCATCCTCGCTGGAAGTTCTACAATGAGCAGTTCTTC. As protein: CASHPRWKFYNEQFF.